This T cell receptor beta chain was found in a study of Graves' ophthalmopathy and Graves' hyperthyroidism. Losses at the gene ends were 9 bases for V and 3 bases for J; bases not matched to a gene: 9. Germline-derived CDR1 and CDR2 are LNHDA and SQIVND (reference sequence). The CDR3 has 15 amino acids. Amplified TCR beta CDR3 regions were obtained using RNA transcripts as template. An opening RT-PCR round employed HTBI primers and preceded a second-round multiplex PCR. A single record per CDR3 protein comes from TCRdb applying MiXCR to the multiplex PCR reads. In the table there are over a million distinct CDR3 sequences, about 38% of which are singletons.

This receptor was obtained from an adult man with Graves' hyperthyroidism. This sequence joins TRBV19 and TRBJ2-7; the match to TRBD2 covers 12 bases. What was sequenced was peripheral blood or thyroid tissue (not recorded which). The CDR3 sequence is CASAPPGLAGYEQYF. The CDR3 DNA reads TGTGCCAGCGCCCCTCCGGGACTAGCGGGCTACGAGCAGTACTTC.